This TCR beta chain was observed in a study of T cell responses to AZD1222 COVID-19 vaccine. Study-level findings and limits: There were mostly white British donors and more females than males, and clonal diversity was possibly underestimated. The number of AZD1222 recipients seropositive at baseline was only five to seven. The repertoires were collected only after the peak T cell response.

Germline CDR1 MNHEY, CDR2 SVGAGI. The CDR3 is made up of 12 amino acids. Trimming pared 5 bases from V and 6 bases from J, leaving 11 bases between. For this clone: Its antigen is not known.

Profiled with immunoSEQ multiplex PCR; TCRdb holds only in-frame clones, not every one. The sample carries 100,000 to 150,000 clones, around 90% recorded once. Sequenced material: peripheral blood, taken on day 0 of MenACWY control vaccination. The V call is TRBV6-5, the J call TRBJ2-7; D unresolved. This clonotype was obtained from an adult in good health. CDR3 DNA: TGTGCCAGCAGTCGACCAGGCGTCGAGCAGTACTTC. This gives the protein CASSRPGVEQYF.